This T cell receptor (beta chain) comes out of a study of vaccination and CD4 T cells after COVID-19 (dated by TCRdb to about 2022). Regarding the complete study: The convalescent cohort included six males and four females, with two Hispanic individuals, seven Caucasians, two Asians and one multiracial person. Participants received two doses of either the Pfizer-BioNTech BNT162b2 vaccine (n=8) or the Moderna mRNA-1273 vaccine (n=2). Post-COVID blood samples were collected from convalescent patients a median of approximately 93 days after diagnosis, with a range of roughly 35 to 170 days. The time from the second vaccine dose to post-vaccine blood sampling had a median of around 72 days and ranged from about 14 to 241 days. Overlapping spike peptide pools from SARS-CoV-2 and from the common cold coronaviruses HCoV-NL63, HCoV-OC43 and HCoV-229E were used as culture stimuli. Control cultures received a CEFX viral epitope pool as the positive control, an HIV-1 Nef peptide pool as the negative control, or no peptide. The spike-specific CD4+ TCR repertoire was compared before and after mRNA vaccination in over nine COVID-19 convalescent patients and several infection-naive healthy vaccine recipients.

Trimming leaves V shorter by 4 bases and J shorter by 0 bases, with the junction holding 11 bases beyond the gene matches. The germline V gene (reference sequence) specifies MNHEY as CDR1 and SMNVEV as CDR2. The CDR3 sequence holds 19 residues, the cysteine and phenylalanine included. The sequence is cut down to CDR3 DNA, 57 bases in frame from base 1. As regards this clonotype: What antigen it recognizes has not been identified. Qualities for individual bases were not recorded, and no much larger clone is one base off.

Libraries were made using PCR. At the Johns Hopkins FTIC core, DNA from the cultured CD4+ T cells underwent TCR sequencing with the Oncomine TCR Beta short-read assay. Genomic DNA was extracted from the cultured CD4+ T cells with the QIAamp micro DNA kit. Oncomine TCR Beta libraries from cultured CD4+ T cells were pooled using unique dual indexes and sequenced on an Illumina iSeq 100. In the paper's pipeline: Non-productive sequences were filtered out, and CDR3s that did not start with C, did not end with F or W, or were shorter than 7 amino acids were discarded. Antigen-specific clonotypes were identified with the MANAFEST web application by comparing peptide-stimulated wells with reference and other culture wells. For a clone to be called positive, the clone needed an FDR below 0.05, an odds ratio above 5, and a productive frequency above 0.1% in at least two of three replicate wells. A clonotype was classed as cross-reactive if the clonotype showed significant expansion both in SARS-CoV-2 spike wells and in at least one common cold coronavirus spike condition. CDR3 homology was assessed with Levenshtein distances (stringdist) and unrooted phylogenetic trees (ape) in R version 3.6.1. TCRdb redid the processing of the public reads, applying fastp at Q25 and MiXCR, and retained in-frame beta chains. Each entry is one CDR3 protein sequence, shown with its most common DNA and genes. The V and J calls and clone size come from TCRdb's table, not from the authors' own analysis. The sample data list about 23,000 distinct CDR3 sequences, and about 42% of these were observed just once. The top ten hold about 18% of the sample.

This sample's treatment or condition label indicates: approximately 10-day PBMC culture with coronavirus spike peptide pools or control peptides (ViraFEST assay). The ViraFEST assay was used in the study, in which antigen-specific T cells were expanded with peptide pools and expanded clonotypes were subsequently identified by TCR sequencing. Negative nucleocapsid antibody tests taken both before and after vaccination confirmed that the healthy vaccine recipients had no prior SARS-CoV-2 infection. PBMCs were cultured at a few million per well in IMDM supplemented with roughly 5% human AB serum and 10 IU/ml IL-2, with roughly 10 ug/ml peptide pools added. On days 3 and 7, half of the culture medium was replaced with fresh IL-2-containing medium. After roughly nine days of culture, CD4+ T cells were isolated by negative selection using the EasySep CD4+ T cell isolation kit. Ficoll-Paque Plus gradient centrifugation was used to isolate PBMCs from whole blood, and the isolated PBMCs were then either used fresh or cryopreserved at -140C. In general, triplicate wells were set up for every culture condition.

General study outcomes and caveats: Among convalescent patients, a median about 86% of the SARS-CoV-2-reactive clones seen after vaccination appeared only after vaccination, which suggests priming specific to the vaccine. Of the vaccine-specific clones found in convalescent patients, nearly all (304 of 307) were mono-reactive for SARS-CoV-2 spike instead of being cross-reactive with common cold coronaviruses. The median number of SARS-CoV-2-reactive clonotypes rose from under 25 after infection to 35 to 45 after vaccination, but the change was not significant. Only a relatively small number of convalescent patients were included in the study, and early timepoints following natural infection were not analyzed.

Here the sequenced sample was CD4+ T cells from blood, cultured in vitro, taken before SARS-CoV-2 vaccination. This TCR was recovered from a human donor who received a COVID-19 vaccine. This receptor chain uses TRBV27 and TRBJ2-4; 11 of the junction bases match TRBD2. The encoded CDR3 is CASSSLSSGGALAKNIQYF. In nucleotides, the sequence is TGTGCCAGCAGTTCCCTAAGTAGCGGGGGGGCCCTAGCCAAAAACATTCAGTACTTC.